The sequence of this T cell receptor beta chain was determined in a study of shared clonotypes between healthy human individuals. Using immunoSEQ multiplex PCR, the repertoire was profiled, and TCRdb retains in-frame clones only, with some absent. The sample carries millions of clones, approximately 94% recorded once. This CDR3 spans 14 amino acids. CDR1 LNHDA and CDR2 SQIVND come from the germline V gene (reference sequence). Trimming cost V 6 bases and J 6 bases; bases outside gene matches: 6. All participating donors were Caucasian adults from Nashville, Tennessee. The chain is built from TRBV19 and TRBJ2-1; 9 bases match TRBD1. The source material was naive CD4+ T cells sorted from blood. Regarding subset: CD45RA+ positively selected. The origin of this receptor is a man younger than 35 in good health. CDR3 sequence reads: CASRPPGQGNEQFF. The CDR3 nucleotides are TGTGCCAGTAGGCCCCCGGGACAGGGCAATGAGCAGTTCTTC.